These 22 T cell receptor beta chains originate from one sample sequenced in a study of T cells in Graves' hyperthyroidism and ophthalmopathy. Amplification of TCR beta CDR3 regions was performed using RNA transcripts as template. HTBI primers were the set used in a first-round RT-PCR of the TCR CDR3. TCRdb redid the calling of the multiplex PCR reads with MiXCR, one entry per CDR3 protein. The sample comprises approximately 870,000 distinct CDR3 sequences, over 35% of which are singletons, and more than 7% rests with the top ten. The sample comprised blood. These receptors were collected from a man aged 18 to 29 with Graves' hyperthyroidism.

This clonotype has just a few counts. V gene TRBV6-1 combines with J gene TRBJ2-7; D not resolved. The V and J ends lost 3 bases and 3 bases respectively, with 9 bases between them. This CDR3 spans 13 amino acids. Per germline, CDR1 MNHNS and CDR2 SASEGT. CDR3: CASSEGLRYEQYF. CDR3 bases: TGTGCCAGCAGTGAGGGCCTTCGCTACGAGCAGTACTTC.

In its sample, this clonotype was seen many times. This chain joins TRBV15 and TRBJ1-1; D unresolved. CDR1 is LNHNV and CDR2 is YYDKDF in the germline V gene (reference sequence). The CDR3 totals 14 residues. Between the trimmed V and J ends, which lost 5 bases and 6 bases, there was a span of 16 bases. The CDR3 region has the DNA TGTGCCACCAGCGGCAGTTCCAGAGGACCTGAAGCTTTCTTT. Amino acids: CATSGSSRGPEAFF. Using reference TRBV15 and TRBJ1-1 for the parts outside the CDR3, the full variable domain is DAMVIQNPRYQVTQFGKPVTLSCSQTLNHNVMYWYQQKSSQAPKLLFHYYDKDFNNEADTPDNFQSRRPNTSFCFLDIRSPGLGDTAMYLCATSGSSRGPEAFFGQGTRLTVV.

This clonotype was counted many times. V and J are TRBV10-2 and TRBJ1-4; no clear D. Trimming took 2 bases from V and 8 from J, leaving 3 bases between them. The V gene's germline CDR1 is WSHSY and CDR2 SAAADI. The CDR3 extends over 11 amino acids. CDR3 bases: TGCGCCAGCAGTGAGGGGGAAAAACTGTTTTTT. This translates into CASSEGEKLFF.

Concerning this clonotype: The junction departs from germline at one end; a sequencing error may be responsible. The V call is TRBV25-1, the J call TRBJ2-6, with D perhaps TRBD1 or TRBD2 (5 bases each). The CDR3 consists of 16 residues. Germline V gene data show CDR1 as MGHDK and CDR2 as SYGVNS. The DNA of the CDR3 is TGTGCCAGCAATGAAGACGGGACCCCCGGGGCCAACGTCCTGACTTTC. It codes for CASNEDGTPGANVLTF.

This clonotype was counted only a few times. The chain recombines TRBV20-1 with TRBJ1-1, with D perhaps matching TRBD1 (5 bases). Trimming pared 0 bases from V and 5 bases from J, leaving 13 bases between. CDR1 DFQATT and CDR2 SNEGSKA come from the germline V gene (reference sequence). There are 14 residues in the CDR3. CDR3 region: CSAREAGGWTEAFF. The CDR3, as DNA: TGCAGTGCTAGAGAGGCCGGGGGATGGACTGAAGCTTTCTTT.

The rearrangement links TRBV4-1 to TRBJ1-5; a possible D gene is TRBD1 (5 bases). This CDR3 is 15 amino acids long. Trimming removed 1 base at V and 1 base at J, with 8 bases between. In germline, CDR1 is MGHRA, CDR2 YSYEKL. CDR3 coding DNA: TGCGCCAGCAGCCAAGCCCGGGACAGCAATCAGCCCCAGCATTTT. Protein sequence: CASSQARDSNQPQHF.

This clonotype occurred a few times. The chain uses TRBV5-8 and TRBJ2-3; tentatively, D is TRBD1 or TRBD2 (5 bases each). Germline V gives CDR1 SGHTS, CDR2 YDEGEE. Trimming removed 2 bases from V and 7 bases from J, with 8 bases in between. This CDR3 is 12 amino acids long. CDR3 sequence reads: CASSLEGNTQYF. The CDR3 region has the DNA TGTGCCAGCAGCTTAGAGGGGAATACGCAGTATTTT.

This clonotype was found a few times. The rearrangement links TRBV20-1 to TRBJ2-5, with a possible D match to TRBD1 (5 bases). Germline-derived CDR1 and CDR2 are DFQATT and SNEGSKA (reference sequence). Between the trimmed V and J ends, which lost 2 bases and 1 base, there was a span of 14 bases. The CDR3 consists of 15 residues. The CDR3 nucleotides read TGCAGTGCTAGACTTCCCGCGACAGCCCAAGAGACCCAGTACTTC. Translated, it gives CSARLPATAQETQYF.

This clonotype was seen only a few times. The gene calls are TRBV9 and TRBJ2-7; D unresolved. CDR3 size: 14 residues. Per the germline V gene, CDR1 is SGDLS and CDR2 is YYNGEE. Trimming left V 3 bases short and J 2 bases short, with 12 bases between. In DNA form, the CDR3 reads TGTGCCAGCAGCGCCCCGGAACACCCCTACGAGCAGTACTTC. Translation: CASSAPEHPYEQYF. Together with reference TRBV9 and TRBJ2-7, the CDR3 gives the full variable domain: DSGVTQTPKHLITATGQRVTLRCSPRSGDLSVYWYQQSLDQGLQFLIQYYNGEERAKGNILERFSAQQFPDLHSELNLSSLELGDSALYFCASSAPEHPYEQYFGPGTRLTVT.

J is TRBJ2-1 and V is TRBV20-1; 13 bases line up with TRBD2. The J segment lost 7 bases and the V segment lost 6 bases, leaving 6 bases of the junction unmatched. The V gene's germline CDR1 is DFQATT and CDR2 SNEGSKA (reference sequence). The CDR3 has 14 amino acids. The CDR3: CSAKGTSGMNEQFF. The CDR3 DNA reads as TGCAGTGCGAAAGGGACTAGCGGGATGAATGAGCAGTTCTTC.

There are a few counts of this clonotype. This chain uses TRBV6-5 with TRBJ2-5; D is ambiguous. Germline-derived CDR1 and CDR2 are MNHEY and SVGAGI. Between the trimmed V and J ends, which lost 0 bases and 5 bases, there was a span of 10 bases. The CDR3 covers 14 residues. The CDR3 region has the DNA TGTGCCAGCAGTTACTCAGGGCAGAGGGAGACCCAGTACTTC. It encodes CASSYSGQRETQYF.

The chain links TRBV11-1 to TRBJ1-4; 7 bases agree with TRBD1. The CDR3 loop spans 15 amino acids. The junction had 7 bases not matched to a gene; V was cut back by 4 bases and J by 5 bases. Germline loops: CDR1 SGHAT, CDR2 FQDESV (reference sequence). CDR3 in DNA: TGTGCCAGCAGCTGGGAAGGGACAGCGAATGAAAAACTGTTTTTT. The encoded protein is CASSWEGTANEKLFF.

This chain links TRBV5-4 with TRBJ2-5; 9 bases are shared with TRBD2. Germline CDR1 SGHNT, CDR2 YYREEE (reference sequence). J lost 1 base, V lost 0 bases, and 19 bases had no gene match. The CDR3 has 21 residues. The DNA of the CDR3 is TGTGCCAGCAGCTTGGCACCACTAGCGGGCGAAACTGCGATATTCCAAGAGACCCAGTACTTC. This encodes CASSLAPLAGETAIFQETQYF.

This clonotype was detected ten times or more. This chain uses TRBV7-2 with TRBJ1-3; D is uncertain. CDR3 size: 15 residues. V dropped 5 bases and J dropped 0 bases, with 11 bases sitting between them. In germline, CDR1 is SGHTA, CDR2 FQGNSA. CDR3 sequence reads: CASSPGGSSGNTIYF. In DNA, the CDR3 is TGTGCCAGCAGCCCCGGCGGGAGCTCTGGAAACACCATATATTTT. Variable domain in full (rest from reference TRBV7-2 and TRBJ1-3): GAGVSQSPSNKVTEKGKDVELRCDPISGHTALYWYRQSLGQGLEFLIYFQGNSAPDKSGLPSDRFSAERTGGSVSTLTIQRTQQEDSAVYLCASSPGGSSGNTIYFGEGSWLTVV.

This clonotype was counted a few times. The gene calls are TRBV2 and TRBJ2-5; TRBD2 aligns across 9 bases. Trimming removed 0 bases from V and 0 bases from J; junction bases left unmatched: 2. There are 16 residues in the CDR3. CDR1 is SNHLY and CDR2 is FYNNEI in the germline V gene. The CDR3 DNA reads TGTGCCAGCAGTGAAGCTAGCGGGGGATACCAAGAGACCCAGTACTTC. Amino acids: CASSEASGGYQETQYF.

The chain uses TRBV24-1 and TRBJ2-2; D gene ambiguous. CDR1 KGHDR and CDR2 SFDVKD come from the germline V gene. V dropped 2 bases and J dropped 2 bases, with 2 bases sitting between them. This CDR3 is built from 13 residues. CDR3 nucleotide sequence: TGTGCCACCAGTGATTATAACACCGGGGAGCTGTTTTTT. Its protein is CATSDYNTGELFF.

The chain joins TRBV20-1 to TRBJ2-5, with TRBD1 matching 10 bases. The CDR3 contains 15 residues. Germline-derived CDR1 and CDR2 are DFQATT and SNEGSKA (reference sequence). V was pared by 5 bases and J by 2 bases, with 8 bases of the junction left unmatched. The CDR3 loop is CSALGQGNGQETQYF. In nucleotides, the CDR3 is TGCAGTGCTTTGGGACAGGGGAATGGGCAAGAGACCCAGTACTTC.

Many counts were recorded for this clonotype. The V and J genes are TRBV20-1 and TRBJ1-1; unclear D gene. CDR3 length: 11 amino acids. V dropped 3 bases and J dropped 5 bases, with 7 bases sitting between them. CDR1 and CDR2 (germline): DFQATT, SNEGSKA (reference sequence). In DNA form, the CDR3 reads TGCAGTGCTAGCTACTGGACTGAAGCTTTCTTT. It is translated as CSASYWTEAFF.

This clonotype appeared many times. V usage is TRBV19 and J usage is TRBJ1-5; D is possibly TRBD1 (5 bases). This CDR3 spans 14 amino acids. Trimming took 6 bases from V and 5 from J, leaving 14 bases between them. The V gene's germline CDR1 is LNHDA and CDR2 SQIVND (reference sequence). The CDR3 sequence is CASSTDSVDQPQHF. The DNA for the CDR3 is TGTGCCAGTAGCACTGACAGCGTCGATCAGCCCCAGCATTTT.

This chain connects TRBV2 to TRBJ1-4; the match to TRBD1 covers 8 bases. Trimming at V came to 6 bases and at J to 7 bases, leaving 7 bases not matched to a gene. The CDR3 has 14 amino acids. Germline assignment: CDR1 SNHLY and CDR2 FYNNEI. In nucleotides, the CDR3 is TGTGCCAGCAGCAGGACAGGGTCGAGTGAAAAACTGTTTTTT. Translated, it gives CASSRTGSSEKLFF.

The chain links TRBV4-2 to TRBJ2-2; D remains ambiguous. Germline V gene sequence: CDR1 LGHNA, CDR2 YNFKEQ. Trimming removed 0 bases from V and 8 bases from J, with 1 base in between. This CDR3 is 11 amino acids long. This CDR3 reads CASSQEGELFF. The DNA for the CDR3 is TGTGCCAGCAGCCAAGAAGGGGAGCTGTTTTTT.

This clonotype was picked up a small number of times. V is TRBV7-9 and J is TRBJ1-1; 10 nucleotides align to TRBD1. Trimming at V came to 5 bases and at J to 3 bases, leaving 6 bases not matched to a gene. The CDR3 extends over 15 amino acids. Looked up from germline, CDR1 is SEHNR and CDR2 is FQNEAQ (reference sequence). The CDR3 region has the DNA TGTGCCAGCAGCCCCCGACAGGGGGCGCACACTGAAGCTTTCTTT. As protein: CASSPRQGAHTEAFF.